This T cell receptor (beta chain) appears in the sequencing data of a study of blood T cell repertoires in COVID-19. About the study: Spain, Italy and the United States supplied samples that represented acute and convalescent COVID-19.

In the case of this clone: Other DNA sequences in the same sample also yield this CDR3.

Contact with a PCR-confirmed or clinician-diagnosed COVID-19 case occurred within 2 weeks of entry. Germline V gene data show CDR1 as SGHRS and CDR2 as YFSETQ. With 4 bases removed from V and 3 bases from J, the gap between germline ends came to 8 bases. The CDR3 spans 12 residues. Original processing notes: Reference gene primer amplification gave estimated nucleated cell counts. Here immunoSEQ multiplex PCR was the method, and the copy in TCRdb shows in-frame clones only, minus some. V, J and clone size derive from that table, while D and trimming were established from the DNA sequence. The sample consists of around 340,000 clones, about nine tenths of them appearing once.

The sequence was obtained from a woman aged 25 to 39 who had been exposed to COVID-19. The chain has TRBV5-1 and TRBJ2-7, with no clear D. What was sequenced was PBMCs or T cells enriched from blood (not recorded which). Here the CDR3 reads CASSLSSYEQYF. CDR3 in DNA: TGCGCCAGCAGCCTGTCGAGCTACGAGCAGTACTTC.